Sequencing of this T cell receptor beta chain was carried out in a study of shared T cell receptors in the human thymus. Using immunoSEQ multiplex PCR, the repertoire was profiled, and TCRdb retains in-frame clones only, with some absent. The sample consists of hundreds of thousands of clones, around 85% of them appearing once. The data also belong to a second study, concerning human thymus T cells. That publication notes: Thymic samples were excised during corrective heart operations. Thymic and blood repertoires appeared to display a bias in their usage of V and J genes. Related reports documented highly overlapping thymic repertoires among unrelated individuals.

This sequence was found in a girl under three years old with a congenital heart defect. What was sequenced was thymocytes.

CDR3 sequence reads: CASRQALSGANEKLFF. DNA of the CDR3: TGTGCCAGCCGACAGGCTCTGTCCGGGGCTAATGAAAAACTGTTTTTT. The gene calls are TRBV19 and TRBJ1-4; perhaps TRBD1 as D (6 bases). Trimming took off 9 bases at V and 3 bases at J, with 20 bases between the two ends. CDR3 length: 16 amino acids. CDR1 LNHDA and CDR2 SQIVND come from the germline V gene (reference sequence). The full variable domain, completed using reference TRBV19 and TRBJ1-4, is DGGITQSPKYLFRKEGQNVTLSCEQNLNHDAMYWYRQDPGQGLRLIYYSQIVNDFQKGDIAEGYSVSREKKESFPLTVTSAQKNPTAFYLCASRQALSGANEKLFFGSGTQLSVL.